The 8 T cell receptor beta chains listed next were all sequenced from one sample in a study of response to subunit inactivated influenza vaccine. Via MiXCR, TCRdb re-called the RT-PCR reads, giving one row per CDR3 protein. The data hold 750,000 to 850,000 distinct CDR3 sequences, with approximately 17% observed a single time. Sample: PBMCs from blood, taken roughly 5 days after vaccination. These receptors all come from a man aged 50 to 59 who received an inactivated influenza vaccine.

The chain links TRBV6-2 or TRBV6-3 to TRBJ2-7, with TRBD2 matching over 10 bases. The ends lost 5 bases at V and 5 bases at J; junction bases unmatched: 6. The length of the CDR3 is 14 residues. Germline CDR1 MNHEY, CDR2 SVGEGT. The CDR3 loop is CASSRSGGAHEQYF. In DNA form, the CDR3 reads TGTGCCAGCAGTAGGAGCGGGGGGGCCCACGAGCAGTACTTC.

This clonotype was seen many times. The chain carries TRBV29-1 and TRBJ1-1; the D gene is possibly TRBD1 (5 bases). The CDR3 spans 13 residues. Germline-derived CDR1 and CDR2 are SQVTM and ANQGSEA. V dropped 7 bases and J dropped 5 bases, with 17 bases sitting between them. CDR3 in DNA: TGCAGCGGTTGGGACCCAGGGCGGACTGAAGCTTTCTTT. Translated: CSGWDPGRTEAFF.

This clonotype was seen a handful of times. J is TRBJ2-3 and V is TRBV7-9; the match to TRBD2 covers 8 bases. The CDR3 totals 16 residues. The V gene's germline CDR1 is SEHNR and CDR2 FQNEAQ (reference sequence). Losses at the gene ends were 2 bases for V and 2 bases for J; bases not matched to a gene: 6. CDR3 nucleotide sequence: TGTGCCAGCAGCTTAATTAGCGGGGCCCCCACAGATACGCAGTATTTT. Translation: CASSLISGAPTDTQYF.

This clonotype occurred a few times. The chain combines TRBV6-5 with TRBJ2-7; possible D gene TRBD1, 5 bases. CDR3 length equals 14 residues. Germline-derived CDR1 and CDR2 are MNHEY and SVGAGI. V lost 2 bases to trimming and J lost 3 bases, with 11 bases between them. DNA of the CDR3: TGTGCCAGCAGTTACGGTCGGCAGGGCTACGAGCAGTACTTC. It encodes CASSYGRQGYEQYF.

This clonotype was detected only a few times. The CDR3 DNA sequence: TGTGCCAGCAGCCCCCGGAAGGGGTATAATGAGCAGTTCTTC. As protein: CASSPRKGYNEQFF. The chain uses TRBV7-2 and TRBJ2-1, with D possibly being TRBD1 (5 bases). CDR1 SGHTA and CDR2 FQGNSA come from the germline V gene. The CDR3 has 14 residues. The V end lost 5 bases, the J end lost 7 bases, and 15 bases lay between the germline ends.

The rearrangement uses TRBV12-3 or TRBV12-4 and TRBJ1-2; the D gene is possibly TRBD1 (5 bases). The CDR3 spans 13 residues. V was pared by 3 bases and J by 6 bases, with 11 bases between. CDR3 sequence (DNA): TGTGCCAGCAGTTTTGGGGCAGGGAATGGCTACACCTTC. Translating gives CASSFGAGNGYTF.

J is TRBJ1-4 and V is TRBV12-3 or TRBV12-4; possible D gene TRBD1, 5 bases. The germline V and J ends were trimmed by 4 bases and 6 bases, with 18 bases remaining between them. This CDR3 is 16 amino acids long. CDR3 coding DNA: TGTGCCAGCAGTTCCAGAAGGGACCGACGATATGAAAAACTGTTTTTT. Its translation: CASSSRRDRRYEKLFF.

The chain uses TRBV25-1 and TRBJ2-7; no clear D gene. This CDR3 contains 14 residues. Germline V gives CDR1 MGHDK, CDR2 SYGVNS. V lost 1 base and J lost 2, with 9 bases in between. The CDR3 nucleotides are TGTGCCAGCAGTGAATCTGTCAGAACCTACGAGCAGTACTTC. Its protein is CASSESVRTYEQYF.